This T cell receptor beta chain was recorded in a study of radiation and T cells in renal cell carcinoma. Notes on the study in general: Without pretreatment biopsies, baseline tumor clonotype presence was undetermined. In blood, top tumor clones expanded by 2 weeks, shrinking by 4.

The time point denotes: blood 4 weeks post-SBRT, at nephrectomy. Treatment noted: 15 Gy SBRT to primary tumor, nephrectomy 4 weeks later. Nephrectomy followed 15 Gy stereotactic body radiation by 4 weeks. After SBRT, blood was collected at 2 and 4 weeks, plus baseline. Method: immunoSEQ multiplex PCR; TCRdb's copy keeps in-frame clones and lacks some. The repertoire holds under 100,000 clones, with around 80% as singletons. The germline CDR1 and CDR2 sequences are SGHAT and FQNNGV. V gave up 3 bases and J gave up 0 bases, with 13 bases separating them. The CDR3 has 16 amino acids. About this clone itself: As yet, its antigen is unknown.

Material: blood, obtained from a patient whose treatment included radiotherapy and nephrectomy. The chain uses TRBV11-2 and TRBJ2-3, with D possibly being TRBD2 (6 bases). The receptor's source is a man in his 60s with renal cell carcinoma. The CDR3 protein is CASSLDSGSSTDTQYF. CDR3 bases: TGTGCCAGCAGCTTGGATAGCGGTAGTAGCACAGATACGCAGTATTTT. The whole variable domain, filled in from reference TRBV11-2 and TRBJ2-3, reads EAGVAQSPRYKIIEKRQSVAFWCNPISGHATLYWYQQILGQGPKLLIQFQNNGVVDDSQLPKDRFSAERLKGVDSTLKIQPAKLEDSAVYLCASSLDSGSSTDTQYFGPGTRLTVL.